Following are 2 T cell receptor beta chains from one sample sequenced in a study of technical replicates of blood from several donors. The assay was immunoSEQ multiplex PCR, and TCRdb's table has in-frame clones only and misses some. The sample carries about 79,000 clones, 90% to 95% recorded once. The sample consisted of T cells isolated from PBMCs. These receptors all come from a human donor in good health.

CDR3 DNA: TGTGCCAGCAGGACCACAGGTCCCGAGCAGTACTTC. The encoded protein is CASRTTGPEQYF. The rearrangement joins TRBV28 to TRBJ2-7, with D possibly matching TRBD1 (5 bases). The germline CDR1 and CDR2 sequences are MDHEN and SYDVKM. The CDR3 loop spans 12 amino acids. V was pared by 6 bases and J by 6 bases, with 12 bases between.

The rearrangement uses TRBV28 and TRBJ2-5, with 7 bases that match TRBD2. Germline loops: CDR1 MDHEN, CDR2 SYDVKM. The CDR3 has 15 residues. The V segment lost 2 bases and the J segment 5 bases; nucleotides outside the gene matches: 8. The CDR3, as DNA: TGTGCCAGCAGTTTAACGGGCGGGAGCTCGGAGACCCAGTACTTC. Translating gives CASSLTGGSSETQYF.